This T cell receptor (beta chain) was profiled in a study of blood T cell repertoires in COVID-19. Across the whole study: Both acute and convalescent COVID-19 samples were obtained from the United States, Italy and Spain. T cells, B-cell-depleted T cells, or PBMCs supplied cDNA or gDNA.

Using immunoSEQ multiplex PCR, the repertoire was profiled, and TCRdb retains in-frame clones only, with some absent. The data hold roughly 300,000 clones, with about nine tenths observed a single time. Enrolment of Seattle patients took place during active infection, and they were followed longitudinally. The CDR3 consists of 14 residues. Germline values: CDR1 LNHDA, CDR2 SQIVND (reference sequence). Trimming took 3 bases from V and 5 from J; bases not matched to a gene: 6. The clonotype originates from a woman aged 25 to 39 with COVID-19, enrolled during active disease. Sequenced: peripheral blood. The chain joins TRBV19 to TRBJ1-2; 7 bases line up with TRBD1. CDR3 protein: CASSIDGTAYGYTF. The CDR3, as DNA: TGTGCCAGTAGTATTGATGGGACAGCGTATGGCTACACCTTC.